One and the same sample provided the 10 T cell receptor beta chains below, sequenced in a study of shared clonotypes between healthy human individuals. The method was immunoSEQ multiplex PCR; TCRdb's version includes in-frame clones alone and lacks a portion of them. Of 2 million to 3 million clones listed, 93% are singletons. The source material was naive CD4+ T cells from PBMCs. Subset specified: CD45RA+ positively selected. All receptors come from a man between 18 and 35 years old in good health. Some clones in this sample may be carry-over from other donors' samples.

A remark on this clone: This same CDR3 is encoded by further DNA sequences in the sample. The genes are TRBV29-1 and TRBJ1-3, with unresolved D. The CDR3 sequence is 12 residues long. Germline V gives CDR1 SQVTM, CDR2 ANQGSEA. This chain's CDR3 is CSVEGSGNTIYF. CDR3 nucleotides: TGCAGTGTCGAAGGGAGCGGAAACACCATATATTTT. The full variable domain, completed using reference TRBV29-1 and TRBJ1-3, is SAVISQKPSRDICQRGTSLTIQCQVDSQVTMMFWYRQQPGQSLTLIATANQGSEATYESGFVIDKFPISRPNLTFSTLTVSNMSPEDSSIYLCSVEGSGNTIYFGEGSWLTVV.

CDR3 DNA: TGCGCCAGCAGCCCTACCGGGCGCAGTAGCACAGATACGCAGTATTTT. Amino acids: CASSPTGRSSTDTQYF. The genes are TRBV5-1 and TRBJ2-3; no firm D call. Germline V gene lookup returns CDR1 SGHRS and CDR2 YFSETQ. V was trimmed by 4 bases and J by 0 bases, leaving 15 bases between them. CDR3 size: 16 residues.

As for this clone: Other DNA sequences in this sample translate to the same CDR3. The chain links TRBV28 to TRBJ1-5; TRBD1 agrees at 7 bases. V shed 8 bases, J shed 0 bases, and the junction held 1 base outside the gene matches. In germline, CDR1 is MDHEN, CDR2 SYDVKM. This CDR3 contains 13 residues. In DNA form, the CDR3 reads TGTGCCAGCCGACAGGGTAGCAATCAGCCCCAGCATTTT. Amino acids: CASRQGSNQPQHF. Full variable domain (rest looked up from reference TRBV28 and TRBJ1-5): DVKVTQSSRYLVKRTGEKVFLECVQDMDHENMFWYRQDPGLGLRLIYFSYDVKMKEKGDIPEGYSVSREKKERFSLILESASTNQTSMYLCASRQGSNQPQHFGDGTRLSIL.

The CDR3 DNA follows: TGTGCCTGCCGACAGGGGTTCAATTACGAGCAGTACTTC. This encodes CACRQGFNYEQYF. This chain joins TRBV6-6 and TRBJ2-7, with 8 bases aligning to TRBD1. Trimming removed 11 bases from V and 4 bases from J; junction bases left unmatched: 10. CDR3 length: 13 amino acids. From germline, CDR1 is MNHNY and CDR2 SVGAGI (reference sequence).

The rearrangement uses TRBV5-6 and TRBJ2-3; TRBD1 matches 7 bases. The V gene end was trimmed by 4 bases and the J gene end by 6 bases; junction bases not matched to a gene: 8. Looked up from germline, CDR1 is SGHDT and CDR2 is YYEEEE. This CDR3 region has 14 residues. The CDR3 region is CASSTQTGMDTQYF. The CDR3 nucleotides read TGTGCCAGCAGCACTCAGACAGGGATGGATACGCAGTATTTT.

The V call is TRBV11-2, the J call TRBJ2-3; D is undetermined. V lost 4 bases to trimming and J lost 6 bases, with 23 bases between them. The CDR3 is made up of 17 amino acids. Germline V gives CDR1 SGHAT, CDR2 FQNNGV. CDR3: CASSSIGRSGPGDTQYF. The CDR3 DNA sequence: TGTGCCAGCAGCTCAATCGGCAGGTCCGGACCTGGCGATACGCAGTATTTT.

The chain employs TRBV18 and TRBJ2-1; 7 nucleotides match TRBD1. J was trimmed by 5 bases and V by 1 base; bases with no gene match: 11. The germline gives CDR1 KGHSH, CDR2 LQKENI. The length of the CDR3 is 17 residues. CDR3 in amino acids: CASSPLQTGTANNEQFF. CDR3 bases: TGTGCCAGCTCACCACTACAAACCGGGACAGCAAACAATGAGCAGTTCTTC.

This chain connects TRBV5-4 to TRBJ1-1; the D is unclear. The CDR3 sequence is 15 residues long. Between the trimmed V and J ends, which lost 0 bases and 5 bases, there was a span of 14 bases. Germline CDR1 SGHNT, CDR2 YYREEE (reference sequence). CDR3: CASSLDFLRRTEAFF. The CDR3 nucleotides are TGTGCCAGCAGCTTGGACTTCCTAAGGAGGACTGAAGCTTTCTTT.

The chain recombines TRBV7-3 with TRBJ2-1, with D hard to call. Germline values: CDR1 SGHTA, CDR2 FQGTGA. V lost 1 base to trimming and J lost 0 bases, with 13 bases between them. The CDR3 totals 17 residues. In nucleotides, the CDR3 is TGTGCCAGCAGCTTAATCGAGGACCCCCGCTCCTACAATGAGCAGTTCTTC. Its protein is CASSLIEDPRSYNEQFF.

This rearrangement joins TRBV29-1 to TRBJ1-4; TRBD1 is a possible D gene (5 bases). CDR3 size: 14 residues. Germline V gene sequence: CDR1 SQVTM, CDR2 ANQGSEA. V lost 4 bases and J lost 7, with 16 bases in between. DNA for the CDR3: TGCAGCGTTGTCGTCGGGGGATCAGGTGAAAAACTGTTTTTT. Translating it yields CSVVVGGSGEKLFF.